Listed below are T cell receptor beta chains from one sample, sequenced in a study of T-cell reconstitution after alpha-beta-depleted transplantation in children. A single record per CDR3 protein comes from TCRdb applying MiXCR to the PCR reads. The sample includes approximately 220,000 distinct CDR3 sequences, around a sixth of them seen just once. This specimen consisted of PBMCs, mostly from graft donor cells, obtained 360 days after TCRalphabeta/CD19-depleted stem cell transplant. These receptors originate from a male patient between 2 and 10 years old who had a stem cell transplant for acute lymphoblastic leukemia, so the T cells may come from the graft donor. Both conserved end residues are part of each CDR3. D genes are given only for firm matches. Size tells how often a clone was seen (once, few, many) or the class of an expanded clone, and some rows leave it out.

j_call | v_call | d_call | clone_size | cdr3_nt | cdr3_aa
TRBJ2-7 | TRBV7-2 | TRBD2 | few | TGTGCCAGCAGCTCCGGGGGGGGCCGGATAAACTACGAGCAGTACTTC | CASSSGGGRINYEQYF
TRBJ2-7 | TRBV7-9 | - | - | TGTGCCAGCAGCTTAGCGTTTCGGGCAGTTACTCCCTACGAGCAGTACTTC | CASSLAFRAVTPYEQYF
TRBJ2-1 | TRBV2 | - | few | TGTGCCAGCAGCCGATACGGACAGCAGTCCTACAATGAGCAGTTCTTC | CASSRYGQQSYNEQFF
TRBJ2-2 | TRBV29-1 | - | - | TGCAGCGTTGATCTTGGAAATTTGGACACCGGGGAGCTGTTTTTT | CSVDLGNLDTGELFF
TRBJ2-5 | TRBV15 | - | few | TGTGCCACCAGCAGAGGGCTAGCGCAAGAGACCCAGTACTTC | CATSRGLAQETQYF
TRBJ2-1 | TRBV5-1 | TRBD2 | - | TGCGCCAGCAGCTCCTGGACTAGCGGGGGAAGGGGGTACAATGAGCAGTTCTTC | CASSSWTSGGRGYNEQFF
TRBJ1-4 | TRBV4-2 | TRBD1 | - | TGTGCCAGCAGCCAAATTTTTCACCGGGACAGGCTTGCAACTAATGAAAAACTGTTTTTT | CASSQIFHRDRLATNEKLFF
TRBJ1-5 | TRBV4-2 | - | few | TGTGCCAGCAGCCAAGATATGGGTCCCAATCAGCCCCAGCATTTT | CASSQDMGPNQPQHF
TRBJ1-2 | TRBV5-1 | TRBD1 | - | TGCGCCAGCAGCCCCGGGACAGGGGTTATCAACTATGGCTACACCTTC | CASSPGTGVINYGYTF
TRBJ2-7 | TRBV9 | - | few | TGTGCCAGCAGCGTAGGATCAGGGGAACCCTACGAGCAGTACTTC | CASSVGSGEPYEQYF
TRBJ2-7 | TRBV6-5 | TRBD1 | - | TGTGCCAGCAGTTTCTACGGGACAGGGGGCTACGAGCAGTACTTC | CASSFYGTGGYEQYF
TRBJ2-3 | TRBV5-1 | - | few | TGCGCCAGCAGCCCCACTCCCGCACAAAACACAGATACGCAGTATTTT | CASSPTPAQNTDTQYF
TRBJ2-5 | TRBV7-9 | - | many | TGTGCCAGCAGCTTAGTCCTGGGGCAAGAGACCCAGTACTTC | CASSLVLGQETQYF
TRBJ2-7 | TRBV20-1 | TRBD1 | - | TGCAGTGCTAGAGATAGACAGGGGATCGTCCCGGGGCAGTACTTC | CSARDRQGIVPGQYF
TRBJ2-3 | TRBV6-1 | TRBD1 | - | TGTGCCAGCAGCAAAGGGATCTTTTGGACAGGGGGCACAGATACGCAGTATTTT | CASSKGIFWTGGTDTQYF
TRBJ2-5 | TRBV7-9 | - | - | TGTGCCAGCAGCTTAATTGGTAACCAAGAGACCCAGTACTTC | CASSLIGNQETQYF
TRBJ2-7 | TRBV29-1 | - | few | TGCAGCGTTCAACAGACAGCCTACGAGCAGTACTTC | CSVQQTAYEQYF
TRBJ2-3 | TRBV4-3 | - | - | TGCGCCAGCAGCCAAGGCGGGTGGGCTACCACAGATACGCAGTATTTT | CASSQGGWATTDTQYF
TRBJ2-7 | TRBV5-1 | TRBD1 | few | TGCGCCAGCAGCTTACGAACAGGGGCTCGCGAGCAGTACTTC | CASSLRTGAREQYF
TRBJ1-5 | TRBV23-1 | TRBD1 | once | TGCGCCAGCAGTCAATACCATAACAATTTCGGGACAGGGGATATAGGCAATCAGCCCCAGCATTTT | CASSQYHNNFGTGDIGNQPQHF
TRBJ1-1 | TRBV11-2 | - | few | TGTGCCAGCAGTCACAGCGGAGATTCCGCGGGCACTGAAGCTTTCTTT | CASSHSGDSAGTEAFF
TRBJ2-1 | TRBV10-2 | TRBD2 | - | TGCGCCAGCAGGCGGACTAGCGGGGTTTTTGGCTACAATGAGCAGTTCTTC | CASRRTSGVFGYNEQFF
TRBJ2-3 | TRBV4-3 | TRBD2 | - | TGCGCCAGCAGCCAAGCGACTAGCGGGGGGGCAGATACGCAGTATTTT | CASSQATSGGADTQYF
TRBJ1-1 | TRBV4-1 | - | few | TGCGCCAGCAGCTTCGACCGGGTCACTGAAGCTTTCTTT | CASSFDRVTEAFF
TRBJ2-7 | TRBV5-1 | - | few | TGCGCCAGCAGCTCGGGCCCTAAACTAGGAGAGCAGTACTTC | CASSSGPKLGEQYF
TRBJ1-2 | TRBV20-1 | - | few | TGCAGTACCCCTGGCTACACCTTC | CSTPGYTF
TRBJ1-2 | TRBV15 | - | few | TGTGCCACCAGCAGAGTTCCGGGGTATGGCTACACCTTC | CATSRVPGYGYTF
TRBJ2-1 | TRBV9 | TRBD2 | few | TGTGCCAGCAGCGTAGGATCACCCGGAGCGGGGGCCCCCGAGCAGTTCTTC | CASSVGSPGAGAPEQFF
TRBJ1-1 | TRBV5-1 | TRBD1 | many | TGCGCCAGCTTCGCCGGGGGCAGGGGGCACACTGAAGCTTTCTTT | CASFAGGRGHTEAFF
TRBJ1-1 | TRBV5-1 | TRBD1 | few | TGCGCCAGCAGCTTGGACCCGAACAGGGGAGGCACTGAAGCTTTCTTT | CASSLDPNRGGTEAFF
TRBJ2-3 | TRBV27 | TRBD2 | - | TGTGCCAGCAGTTCCCCTGGGCTAGCGGGGTATAAGTATTTT | CASSSPGLAGYKYF
TRBJ2-5 | TRBV28 | TRBD2 | - | TGTGCCAGCAGTGGTGGACAGGGAATCCTAGCGGGAGGTCAGGAGACCCAGTACTTC | CASSGGQGILAGGQETQYF
TRBJ1-3 | TRBV5-1 | - | - | TGCGCCAGCAGCTTGAGAAGTGTCATCGCCAACTCTGGAAACACCATATATTTT | CASSLRSVIANSGNTIYF
TRBJ1-1 | TRBV7-6 | - | many | TGTGCCAGCAGCTTACTCCAGGGGGAAGCTTTCTTT | CASSLLQGEAFF
TRBJ2-7 | TRBV20-1 | - | few | TGCAGTGCCAATACGGTCGTAGGATACGAGCAGTACTTC | CSANTVVGYEQYF
TRBJ1-4 | TRBV7-9 | - | few | TGTGCCAGCAGGTCCTCTAACGGGCGTATGTTTTTT | CASRSSNGRMFF
TRBJ2-5 | TRBV11-2 | - | few | TGTGCCAGCAGCTCCCTCCGTAGGGGGGGGCGCACGGAGACCCAGTACTTC | CASSSLRRGGRTETQYF
TRBJ2-5 | TRBV20-1 | - | - | TGCAGCCTCGGGTTGGAACTCCAAGAGACCCAGTACTTC | CSLGLELQETQYF
TRBJ1-3 | TRBV11-2 | - | few | TGTGCCAGCAGCTTTTCAGAAAACGGGAACACCATATATTTT | CASSFSENGNTIYF
TRBJ2-5 | TRBV6-2/TRBV6-3 | TRBD2 | - | TGTGCCAGCAGTTACAGGACTAGCGGGGGGGCCGGGGAGACCCAGTACTTC | CASSYRTSGGAGETQYF
TRBJ2-7 | TRBV11-2 | TRBD1 | few | TGTGCCAGCAGCTTCCGACAGGGGGAGGACGAGCAGTACTTC | CASSFRQGEDEQYF
TRBJ2-7 | TRBV25-1 | - | - | TGTGCCAGCAGGGTCTATAGCGGTGAGCAGTACTTC | CASRVYSGEQYF
TRBJ2-7 | TRBV5-1 | TRBD1 | many | TGCGCCAGCAGCCCGGGACAGGGGGCAGTGCGGTACGAGCAGTACTTC | CASSPGQGAVRYEQYF
TRBJ2-7 | TRBV7-9 | - | few | TGTGCCAGCAGCAAACGAGATTCAGGGGCCTACGAGCAGTACTTC | CASSKRDSGAYEQYF
TRBJ1-1 | TRBV29-1 | TRBD1 | few | TGCAGCGCAGGACAGGGGAGGACTGAAGCTTTCTTT | CSAGQGRTEAFF
TRBJ2-2 | TRBV12-3/TRBV12-4 | - | few | TGTGCCAGCAGTTTTTCTGGGGGCCCAAGGGGCGGGGAGCTGTTTTTT | CASSFSGGPRGGELFF
TRBJ2-5 | TRBV3-1 | TRBD2 | once | TGTGCCAGCAGCCAAACCAATATAGCGGGAGTGGAGACCCAGTACTTC | CASSQTNIAGVETQYF
TRBJ1-1 | TRBV7-9 | TRBD1 | - | TGTGCCAGCAGCCCAGAAGGGGACAGGGGGAACACTGAAGCTTTCTTT | CASSPEGDRGNTEAFF
TRBJ2-7 | TRBV18 | - | few | TGTGCCAGCTCACCCCCCCAGCGCGAGCAGTACTTC | CASSPPQREQYF
TRBJ2-3 | TRBV4-1 | TRBD2 | once | TGCGCCAGCAGCCAAGATCGGATTAGCGGGGCCCCAGATACGCAGTATTTT | CASSQDRISGAPDTQYF
TRBJ2-7 | TRBV6-6 | - | once | TGTGCCAGTACAAGCGAGGGCCACGAGCAGTACTTC | CASTSEGHEQYF
TRBJ1-5 | TRBV7-2 | TRBD1 | - | TGTGCCAGCAGCTGGCAACAGGGGGCCAGGGCGCCCCAGCATTTT | CASSWQQGARAPQHF
TRBJ2-1 | TRBV3-1 | TRBD2 | few | TGTGCCTCCTGGCGGGGGGGCCTGGATGAGCAGTTCTTC | CASWRGGLDEQFF
TRBJ2-1 | TRBV4-2 | TRBD1 | many | TGTGCCAGCAGCCAAGAACCGGGACAGGGCGCCTACAATGAGCAGTTCTTC | CASSQEPGQGAYNEQFF
TRBJ2-1 | TRBV11-2 | TRBD2 | - | TGTGCCAGCAGCTTGGACTGGCTAGCGGGAAAGAATGAGCAGTTCTTC | CASSLDWLAGKNEQFF
TRBJ2-7 | TRBV5-1 | TRBD2 | few | TGCGCCAGCAGCTTGTTAGCGGGTTTACCCTACGAGCAGTACTTC | CASSLLAGLPYEQYF
TRBJ2-3 | TRBV20-1 | - | - | TGCAGTGCTAGAGCCCTCGGGCGGGGGCTGCGAGTAGATACGCACTATTTT | CSARALGRGLRVDTHYF
TRBJ1-1 | TRBV5-1 | - | - | TGCGCCAGCAGTTACCGGCCCAGGGAGGGGAACACTGAAGCTTTCTTT | CASSYRPREGNTEAFF
TRBJ2-7 | TRBV11-2 | TRBD2 | - | TGTGCCAGCAGCGCAACCCCAGGGACTAGCGGGTTTACCTCCTACGAGCAGTACTTC | CASSATPGTSGFTSYEQYF
TRBJ2-2 | TRBV19 | - | few | TGTGCCACTCGCGCAGCAGCTAGCGCGAACACCGGGGAGCTGTTTTTT | CATRAAASANTGELFF